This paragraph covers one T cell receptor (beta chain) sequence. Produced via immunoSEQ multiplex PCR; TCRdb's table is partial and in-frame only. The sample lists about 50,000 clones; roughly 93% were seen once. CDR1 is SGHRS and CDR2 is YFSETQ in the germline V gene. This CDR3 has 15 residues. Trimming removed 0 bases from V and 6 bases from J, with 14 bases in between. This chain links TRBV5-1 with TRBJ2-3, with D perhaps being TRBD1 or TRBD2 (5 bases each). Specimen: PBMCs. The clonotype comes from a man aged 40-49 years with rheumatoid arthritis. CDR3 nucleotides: TGCGCCAGCAGCTTGGCGACAGTAGGGACGGATACGCAGTATTTT. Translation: CASSLATVGTDTQYF.